Listed below are T cell receptor beta chains from one sample, sequenced in a study of technical replicates of blood from a few donors. The repertoire was sequenced with immunoSEQ multiplex PCR; TCRdb's copy has only in-frame clones and lacks some. Of about 97,000 clones in the sample, just under 95% are singletons; the top ten hold over 0.25%. The sample comprised T cells isolated from PBMCs. The receptors come from a human donor in good health. Both conserved end residues are part of each CDR3. Fields, in order: CDR3 length, J gene, V gene, D gene, clone size, CDR3 protein, CDR3 DNA. A D gene is named only where the DNA matches it firmly. Only some rows state a clone size, as once, few, many or a class for expanded clones.

len: 15
j_gene: TRBJ2-3
v_gene: TRBV7-7
d_gene: TRBD2
abundance: -
CDR3aa: CASSNSGRAPDTQYF
CDR3nt: TGTGCTAGCAGTAATAGCGGGAGGGCCCCAGATACGCAGTATTTT

len: 16
j_gene: TRBJ2-7
v_gene: TRBV30
d_gene: TRBD1
abundance: -
CDR3aa: CAWSKPRQGTAYEQYF
CDR3nt: TGTGCCTGGAGTAAACCAAGACAGGGGACCGCCTACGAGCAGTACTTC

len: 13
j_gene: TRBJ2-7
v_gene: TRBV29-1
d_gene: TRBD1
abundance: -
CDR3aa: CSVVSGQGYEQYF
CDR3nt: TGCAGCGTTGTTTCTGGACAGGGCTACGAGCAGTACTTC

len: 14
j_gene: TRBJ1-1
v_gene: TRBV10-2
d_gene: -
abundance: -
CDR3aa: CASERGRMNTEAFF
CDR3nt: TGCGCCAGCGAGCGAGGCAGAATGAACACTGAAGCTTTCTTT

len: 14
j_gene: TRBJ2-2
v_gene: TRBV7-3
d_gene: -
abundance: -
CDR3aa: CASSPRGQTGELFF
CDR3nt: TGTGCCAGCAGCCCCCGAGGACAAACCGGGGAGCTGTTTTTT

len: 16
j_gene: TRBJ2-5
v_gene: TRBV7-7
d_gene: TRBD2
abundance: -
CDR3aa: CASSSELAGGRETQYF
CDR3nt: TGTGCCAGCAGCTCTGAACTAGCGGGAGGGCGAGAGACCCAGTACTTC

len: 14
j_gene: TRBJ2-1
v_gene: TRBV9
d_gene: -
abundance: -
CDR3aa: CASTPGDLYNEQFF
CDR3nt: TGTGCCAGCACTCCGGGGGATTTGTACAATGAGCAGTTCTTC

len: 15
j_gene: TRBJ1-2
v_gene: TRBV29-1
d_gene: -
abundance: -
CDR3aa: CSAGGNWDGVYGYTF
CDR3nt: TGCAGCGCAGGCGGGAACTGGGACGGAGTCTATGGCTACACCTTC

len: 17
j_gene: TRBJ1-5
v_gene: TRBV15
d_gene: -
abundance: -
CDR3aa: CATSRDLGGPSNQPQHF
CDR3nt: TGTGCCACCAGCAGAGATCTCGGGGGACCGAGCAATCAGCCCCAGCATTTT

len: 19
j_gene: TRBJ2-1
v_gene: TRBV5-1
d_gene: TRBD1
abundance: -
CDR3aa: CASSSAGTGAPAVYNEQFF
CDR3nt: TGCGCCAGCAGCAGTGCCGGGACAGGTGCTCCGGCCGTCTACAATGAGCAGTTCTTC

len: 15
j_gene: TRBJ1-5
v_gene: TRBV15
d_gene: -
abundance: -
CDR3aa: CATNYGGDSNQPQHF
CDR3nt: TGTGCCACGAACTACGGCGGGGATAGCAATCAGCCCCAGCATTTT

len: 12
j_gene: TRBJ1-5
v_gene: TRBV7-8
d_gene: -
abundance: -
CDR3aa: CASSLSSFPQHF
CDR3nt: TGTGCCAGCAGCTTATCCTCGTTTCCCCAGCATTTT

len: 16
j_gene: TRBJ2-1
v_gene: TRBV27
d_gene: TRBD2
abundance: -
CDR3aa: CASSLSSSGRQDEQFF
CDR3nt: TGTGCCAGCAGTTTATCGTCTAGCGGGAGGCAGGATGAGCAGTTCTTC

len: 19
j_gene: TRBJ1-1
v_gene: TRBV18
d_gene: TRBD1
abundance: -
CDR3aa: CASSPPPHRGPFWGTEAFF
CDR3nt: TGTGCCAGCTCACCTCCCCCACACAGGGGACCTTTTTGGGGCACTGAAGCTTTCTTT

len: 17
j_gene: TRBJ2-6
v_gene: TRBV19
d_gene: -
abundance: -
CDR3aa: CASSLATGATGANVLTF
CDR3nt: TGTGCCAGTAGTCTCGCGACAGGAGCAACTGGGGCCAACGTCCTGACTTTC

len: 16
j_gene: TRBJ1-1
v_gene: TRBV18
d_gene: TRBD1
abundance: -
CDR3aa: CASSPIQGASNTEAFF
CDR3nt: TGTGCCAGCTCACCAATCCAGGGGGCTTCGAACACTGAAGCTTTCTTT

len: 15
j_gene: TRBJ1-4
v_gene: TRBV19
d_gene: TRBD1
abundance: -
CDR3aa: CASSTRTGGKEKLFF
CDR3nt: TGTGCCAGTAGTACACGGACAGGGGGCAAAGAAAAACTGTTTTTT

len: 16
j_gene: TRBJ2-2
v_gene: TRBV10-3
d_gene: TRBD2
abundance: -
CDR3aa: CAISEYDGRRTGELFF
CDR3nt: TGTGCCATCAGTGAGTATGACGGGAGGCGAACCGGGGAGCTGTTTTTT

len: 11
j_gene: TRBJ2-7
v_gene: TRBV5-4
d_gene: -
abundance: -
CDR3aa: CASSQGLEQYF
CDR3nt: TGTGCCAGCAGCCAGGGGCTCGAGCAGTACTTC

len: 14
j_gene: TRBJ2-4
v_gene: TRBV15
d_gene: -
abundance: -
CDR3aa: CATAAGDLSNIQYF
CDR3nt: TGTGCCACCGCGGCCGGGGACTTATCCAACATTCAGTACTTC

len: 15
j_gene: TRBJ1-5
v_gene: TRBV7-9
d_gene: -
abundance: -
CDR3aa: CASSSSGTANQPQHF
CDR3nt: TGTGCCAGCAGCTCCTCCGGGACTGCAAATCAGCCCCAGCATTTT

len: 14
j_gene: TRBJ2-7
v_gene: TRBV11-3
d_gene: -
abundance: -
CDR3aa: CASSSLQGYHEQYF
CDR3nt: TGTGCCAGCAGCTCCCTACAGGGATACCACGAGCAGTACTTC

len: 17
j_gene: TRBJ2-3
v_gene: TRBV7-2
d_gene: TRBD2
abundance: -
CDR3aa: CASSPGLAVTLTDTQYF
CDR3nt: TGTGCCAGCAGCCCCGGACTAGCGGTAACTCTCACAGATACGCAGTATTTT

len: 15
j_gene: TRBJ2-7
v_gene: TRBV27
d_gene: TRBD2
abundance: -
CDR3aa: CASTRSSGRAYEQYF
CDR3nt: TGTGCCAGCACCCGATCTAGCGGGAGAGCCTACGAGCAGTACTTC

len: 13
j_gene: TRBJ1-1
v_gene: TRBV7-2
d_gene: -
abundance: -
CDR3aa: CASLRGTNTEAFF
CDR3nt: TGTGCCAGCTTAAGGGGTACGAACACTGAAGCTTTCTTT

len: 14
j_gene: TRBJ1-2
v_gene: TRBV27
d_gene: -
abundance: once
CDR3aa: CASSSLDRSEGYTF
CDR3nt: TGTGCCAGCAGTTCCCTAGACAGGTCGGAGGGCTACACCTTC

len: 15
j_gene: TRBJ2-1
v_gene: TRBV7-3
d_gene: -
abundance: -
CDR3aa: CASRGERTAYNEQFF
CDR3nt: TGTGCCAGCAGGGGAGAGCGGACAGCCTACAATGAGCAGTTCTTC

len: 15
j_gene: TRBJ1-2
v_gene: TRBV28
d_gene: TRBD1
abundance: -
CDR3aa: CASSLMTGSFYGYTF
CDR3nt: TGTGCCAGCAGTCTGATGACAGGGTCTTTCTATGGCTACACCTTC

len: 14
j_gene: TRBJ1-2
v_gene: TRBV4-2
d_gene: -
abundance: -
CDR3aa: CASSQDVRSYGYTF
CDR3nt: TGTGCCAGCAGCCAAGATGTCAGATCCTATGGCTACACCTTC

len: 14
j_gene: TRBJ1-4
v_gene: TRBV12-5
d_gene: -
abundance: -
CDR3aa: CASAGTGSNEKLFF
CDR3nt: TGTGCTAGTGCCGGCACAGGGAGTAATGAAAAACTGTTTTTT

len: 18
j_gene: TRBJ2-1
v_gene: TRBV13
d_gene: TRBD2
abundance: -
CDR3aa: CASSLAGASGSVYNEQFF
CDR3nt: TGTGCCAGCAGCTTAGCGGGGGCTAGCGGGAGTGTCTACAATGAGCAGTTCTTC

len: 14
j_gene: TRBJ1-1
v_gene: TRBV6-6
d_gene: -
abundance: -
CDR3aa: CASSYDRLFTEAFF
CDR3nt: TGTGCCAGCAGTTACGACAGGCTGTTCACTGAAGCTTTCTTT

len: 14
j_gene: TRBJ1-1
v_gene: TRBV5-6
d_gene: -
abundance: -
CDR3aa: CASTVLGGRAEAFF
CDR3nt: TGTGCCAGCACCGTGTTGGGAGGGAGGGCTGAAGCTTTCTTT

len: 16
j_gene: TRBJ2-2
v_gene: TRBV13
d_gene: TRBD2
abundance: -
CDR3aa: CASSSGTSGHTGELFF
CDR3nt: TGTGCCAGCAGCTCCGGGACTAGCGGCCACACCGGGGAGCTGTTTTTT

len: 11
j_gene: TRBJ2-7
v_gene: TRBV7-9
d_gene: -
abundance: -
CDR3aa: CASSSDYEQYF
CDR3nt: TGTGCCAGCAGCTCAGACTACGAGCAGTACTTC

len: 15
j_gene: TRBJ2-1
v_gene: TRBV7-8
d_gene: TRBD1
abundance: once
CDR3aa: CASSPGTGRYNEQFF
CDR3nt: TGTGCCAGCAGCCCAGGGACAGGGCGCTACAATGAGCAGTTCTTC

len: 11
j_gene: TRBJ1-5
v_gene: TRBV20-1
d_gene: -
abundance: -
CDR3aa: CSARVDQPQHF
CDR3nt: TGCAGTGCTAGAGTCGATCAGCCCCAGCATTTT

len: 14
j_gene: TRBJ2-7
v_gene: TRBV19
d_gene: TRBD1
abundance: -
CDR3aa: CASSVQGEGYEQYF
CDR3nt: TGTGCCAGTAGTGTACAGGGGGAAGGTTACGAGCAGTACTTC

len: 15
j_gene: TRBJ2-7
v_gene: TRBV6-5
d_gene: -
abundance: -
CDR3aa: CASSYSGDFSYEQYF
CDR3nt: TGTGCCAGCAGTTACTCGGGGGACTTCTCCTACGAGCAGTACTTC

len: 14
j_gene: TRBJ1-2
v_gene: TRBV6-1
d_gene: TRBD1
abundance: -
CDR3aa: CASNDRGYGYGYTF
CDR3nt: TGTGCCAGCAACGACAGGGGCTATGGCTATGGCTACACCTTC

len: 14
j_gene: TRBJ2-1
v_gene: TRBV28
d_gene: TRBD2
abundance: -
CDR3aa: CASSLRTSFNEQFF
CDR3nt: TGTGCCAGCAGTTTAAGGACTAGCTTCAATGAGCAGTTCTTC

len: 11
j_gene: TRBJ2-7
v_gene: TRBV6-1
d_gene: -
abundance: -
CDR3aa: CASINFYEQYF
CDR3nt: TGTGCCAGCATAAATTTCTACGAGCAGTACTTC

len: 16
j_gene: TRBJ2-1
v_gene: TRBV21-1
d_gene: -
abundance: -
CDR3aa: CASSKGWGLAGNEQFF
CDR3nt: TGTGCCAGCAGCAAAGGGTGGGGACTAGCGGGGAATGAGCAGTTCTTC

len: 15
j_gene: TRBJ1-1
v_gene: TRBV27
d_gene: TRBD1
abundance: -
CDR3aa: CASSLSGDRATEAFF
CDR3nt: TGTGCCAGCAGTTTATCCGGGGACAGGGCCACTGAAGCTTTCTTT

len: 14
j_gene: TRBJ2-7
v_gene: TRBV27
d_gene: TRBD1
abundance: -
CDR3aa: CASSLTGGHDEQYF
CDR3nt: TGTGCCAGCAGTTTGACAGGGGGCCACGACGAGCAGTACTTC

len: 14
j_gene: TRBJ2-7
v_gene: TRBV10-3
d_gene: TRBD2
abundance: -
CDR3aa: CAISVAGGYDEQYF
CDR3nt: TGTGCCATCTCCGTAGCGGGAGGGTATGACGAGCAGTACTTC

len: 13
j_gene: TRBJ1-5
v_gene: TRBV5-1
d_gene: -
abundance: -
CDR3aa: CASSLDSDQPQHF
CDR3nt: TGCGCCAGCAGCTTGGATAGCGATCAGCCCCAGCATTTT

len: 12
j_gene: TRBJ1-3
v_gene: TRBV10-3
d_gene: -
abundance: -
CDR3aa: CAVQDSGNTIYF
CDR3nt: TGTGCCGTACAAGACTCTGGAAACACCATATATTTT

len: 14
j_gene: TRBJ1-5
v_gene: TRBV25-1
d_gene: -
abundance: -
CDR3aa: CASSESGINQPQHF
CDR3nt: TGTGCCAGCAGTGAATCGGGGATCAATCAGCCCCAGCATTTT

len: 13
j_gene: TRBJ2-1
v_gene: TRBV6-4
d_gene: -
abundance: -
CDR3aa: CASRANVNNEQFF
CDR3nt: TGTGCCAGCAGAGCCAACGTAAACAATGAGCAGTTCTTC

len: 13
j_gene: TRBJ1-2
v_gene: TRBV5-4
d_gene: -
abundance: once
CDR3aa: CASSFARIFGYTF
CDR3nt: TGTGCCAGCAGCTTCGCCAGGATCTTTGGCTACACCTTC

len: 13
j_gene: TRBJ1-1
v_gene: TRBV11-2
d_gene: -
abundance: -
CDR3aa: CASSYDSNTEAFF
CDR3nt: TGTGCCAGCAGCTACGACAGTAACACTGAAGCTTTCTTT

len: 15
j_gene: TRBJ2-1
v_gene: TRBV7-3
d_gene: TRBD2
abundance: -
CDR3aa: CASSLQLAGGGEQFF
CDR3nt: TGTGCCAGCAGCTTACAACTAGCGGGAGGTGGTGAGCAGTTCTTC

len: 13
j_gene: TRBJ2-3
v_gene: TRBV10-3
d_gene: -
abundance: -
CDR3aa: CAIGGTATDTQYF
CDR3nt: TGTGCCATCGGGGGGACAGCCACAGATACGCAGTATTTT

len: 17
j_gene: TRBJ2-3
v_gene: TRBV5-1
d_gene: -
abundance: -
CDR3aa: CASSLAVTLAGTDTQYF
CDR3nt: TGCGCCAGCAGCTTGGCCGTCACACTGGCGGGCACAGATACGCAGTATTTT

len: 12
j_gene: TRBJ1-2
v_gene: TRBV10-3
d_gene: -
abundance: -
CDR3aa: CAISETGKGYTF
CDR3nt: TGTGCCATCAGTGAAACAGGGAAGGGCTACACCTTC

len: 15
j_gene: TRBJ2-2
v_gene: TRBV9
d_gene: -
abundance: -
CDR3aa: CASSVWGADTGELFF
CDR3nt: TGTGCCAGCAGCGTTTGGGGCGCCGACACCGGGGAGCTGTTTTTT

len: 13
j_gene: TRBJ1-1
v_gene: TRBV9
d_gene: -
abundance: -
CDR3aa: CASSVWPNTEAFF
CDR3nt: TGTGCCAGCAGCGTATGGCCGAACACTGAAGCTTTCTTT

len: 14
j_gene: TRBJ2-5
v_gene: TRBV2
d_gene: -
abundance: -
CDR3aa: CASSVYGVQETQYF
CDR3nt: TGTGCCAGCAGTGTATACGGGGTCCAAGAGACCCAGTACTTC

len: 15
j_gene: TRBJ2-3
v_gene: TRBV6-1
d_gene: TRBD2
abundance: many
CDR3aa: CASSELAGGPDTQYF
CDR3nt: TGTGCCAGCAGTGAACTAGCGGGAGGGCCAGATACGCAGTATTTT